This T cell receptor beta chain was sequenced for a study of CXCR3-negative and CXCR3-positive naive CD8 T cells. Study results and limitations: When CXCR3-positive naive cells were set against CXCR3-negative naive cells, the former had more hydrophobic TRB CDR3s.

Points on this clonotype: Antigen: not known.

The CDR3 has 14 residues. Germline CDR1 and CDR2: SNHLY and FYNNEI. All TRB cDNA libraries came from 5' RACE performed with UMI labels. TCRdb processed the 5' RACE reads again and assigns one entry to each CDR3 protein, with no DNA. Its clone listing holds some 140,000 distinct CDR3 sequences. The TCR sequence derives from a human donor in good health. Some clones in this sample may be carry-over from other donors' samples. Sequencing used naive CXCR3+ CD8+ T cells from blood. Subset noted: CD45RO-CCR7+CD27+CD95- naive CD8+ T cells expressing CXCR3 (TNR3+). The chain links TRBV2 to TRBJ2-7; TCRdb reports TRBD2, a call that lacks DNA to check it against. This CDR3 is CASSETSGSYEQYF.